The entry below describes one T cell receptor (beta chain). The method was immunoSEQ multiplex PCR; TCRdb's version includes in-frame clones alone and lacks a portion of them. The repertoire has over 100,000 clones, more than 80% of them found once; the top ten carry about 2.5%. The data derive from a study of control samples from healthy donors and cancer patients. The TCR comes from a man in his forties in good health. The sequenced sample consisted of blood.

The CDR3 loop is CAWSVRGYDGYTF. In DNA form, the CDR3 reads TGTGCCTGGAGTGTACGGGGTTATGATGGCTACACCTTC. This chain uses TRBV30 with TRBJ1-2; the D is unclear. V was cut by 0 bases and J by 6 bases, with 11 bases left in between. This CDR3 spans 13 amino acids. Germline CDR1 GTSNPN, CDR2 SVGIG (reference sequence).